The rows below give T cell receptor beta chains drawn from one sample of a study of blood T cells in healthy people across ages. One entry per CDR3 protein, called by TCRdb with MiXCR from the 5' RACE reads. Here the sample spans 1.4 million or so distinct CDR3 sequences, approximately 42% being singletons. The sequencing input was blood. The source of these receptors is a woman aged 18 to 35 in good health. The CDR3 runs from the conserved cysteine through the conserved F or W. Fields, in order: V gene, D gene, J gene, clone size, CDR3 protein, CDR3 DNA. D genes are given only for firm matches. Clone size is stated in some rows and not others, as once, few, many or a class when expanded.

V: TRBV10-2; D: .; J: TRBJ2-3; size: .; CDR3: CATELSTDTQYF; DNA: TGCGCCACCGAACTAAGCACAGATACGCAGTATTTT
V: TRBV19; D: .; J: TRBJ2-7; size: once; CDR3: CASGQGFSYEQYF; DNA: TGTGCCAGCGGCCAGGGCTTCTCCTACGAGCAGTACTTC
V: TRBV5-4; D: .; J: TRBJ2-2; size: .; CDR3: CASSFPGPRTHGELFF; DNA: TGTGCCAGCAGCTTCCCAGGGCCCCGGACACACGGGGAGCTGTTTTTT
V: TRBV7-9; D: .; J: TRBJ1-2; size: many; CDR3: CASSLGITHGYTF; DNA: TGTGCCAGCAGCTTAGGCATTACTCATGGCTACACCTTC
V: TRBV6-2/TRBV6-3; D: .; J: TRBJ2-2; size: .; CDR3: CASTSNTGELFF; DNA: TGTGCCAGCACTTCGAACACCGGGGAGCTGTTTTTT
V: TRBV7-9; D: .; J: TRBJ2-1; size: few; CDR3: CASSSRDSPYNEQFF; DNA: TGTGCCAGCAGCTCACGGGACTCACCCTACAATGAGCAGTTCTTC
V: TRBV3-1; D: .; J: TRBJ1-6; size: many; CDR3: CASSLGTGSSYNSPLHF; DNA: TGTGCCAGCAGCCTAGGGACGGGAAGCTCCTATAATTCACCCCTCCACTTT
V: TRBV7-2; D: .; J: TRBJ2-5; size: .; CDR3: CASSVVGYQETQYF; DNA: TGTGCCAGCAGCGTAGTTGGGTACCAAGAGACCCAGTACTTC
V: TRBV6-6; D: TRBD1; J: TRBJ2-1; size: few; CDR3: CASSYMDRGRDEQFF; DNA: TGTGCCAGCAGTTACATGGACAGGGGGCGGGATGAGCAGTTCTTC
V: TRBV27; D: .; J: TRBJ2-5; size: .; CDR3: CASSLSGPPGQYF; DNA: TGTGCCAGCAGTTTATCTGGGCCACCCGGGCAGTACTTC
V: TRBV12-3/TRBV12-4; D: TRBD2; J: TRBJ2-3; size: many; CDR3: CASSLALMASGGITDTQYF; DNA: TGTGCCAGCAGTTTAGCGCTAATGGCTAGCGGGGGGATCACAGATACGCAGTATTTT
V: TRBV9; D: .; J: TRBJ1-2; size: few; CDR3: CASSVNVAYGYTF; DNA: TGTGCCAGCAGCGTAAACGTTGCCTATGGCTACACCTTC
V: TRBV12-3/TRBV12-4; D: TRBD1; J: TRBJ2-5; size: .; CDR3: CASSLGTGLFQETQYF; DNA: TGTGCCAGCAGTCTGGGGACAGGGCTCTTCCAAGAGACCCAGTACTTC
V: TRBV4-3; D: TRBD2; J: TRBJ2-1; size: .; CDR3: CASSQDPGTTYEQFF; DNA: TGCGCCAGCAGCCAAGACCCCGGGACTACTTACGAGCAGTTCTTC